The rows below give T cell receptor beta chains drawn from one sample of a study of T cells in localized non-small cell lung cancer. The method was immunoSEQ multiplex PCR; TCRdb's version includes in-frame clones alone and lacks a portion of them. The table records approximately 26,000 clones, approximately 81% of them present only once. The sequencing here drew on peripheral blood, taken before any cancer treatment. The receptors were gathered from a man aged 40 to 70 with stage III squamous cell lung carcinoma. CDR3s include the opening cysteine and the closing phenylalanine or tryptophan. The D gene is left open where the match is weak. Expanded clones get a size class; other rows say once, few or many, or leave the size out.

CDR3 protein: CASSGDGEGIGEQFF; CDR3 DNA: TGTGCCAGCAGCGGAGACGGGGAGGGAATTGGAGAGCAGTTCTTC; V gene: TRBV9; J gene: TRBJ2-1; CDR3 length: 15; clone size: NA; D gene: TRBD2
CDR3 protein: CASSPSAVGPSNTEAFF; CDR3 DNA: TGTGCCAGCTCACCTAGCGCTGTGGGGCCTTCGAACACTGAAGCTTTCTTT; V gene: TRBV18; J gene: TRBJ1-1; CDR3 length: 17; clone size: NA; D gene: NA
CDR3 protein: CASRTAGLSNEQFF; CDR3 DNA: TGTGCCAGCAGGACCGCCGGACTCTCAAATGAGCAGTTCTTC; V gene: TRBV27; J gene: TRBJ2-1; CDR3 length: 14; clone size: NA; D gene: NA
CDR3 protein: CASSQDRVWSPLHF; CDR3 DNA: TGCGCCAGCAGCCAAGACAGGGTATGGTCACCCCTCCACTTT; V gene: TRBV5-1; J gene: TRBJ1-6; CDR3 length: 14; clone size: once; D gene: TRBD1
CDR3 protein: CASSRPGPNLYNSPLHF; CDR3 DNA: TGTGCCAGCAGCCGTCCGGGACCAAACCTCTATAATTCACCCCTCCACTTT; V gene: TRBV7-2; J gene: TRBJ1-6; CDR3 length: 17; clone size: NA; D gene: NA
CDR3 protein: CASSFETYEQYF; CDR3 DNA: TGTGCCAGCAGCTTTGAAACCTACGAGCAGTACTTC; V gene: TRBV5-4; J gene: TRBJ2-7; CDR3 length: 12; clone size: NA; D gene: NA
CDR3 protein: CASKIGTSGRRVSSDTQYF; CDR3 DNA: TGTGCCAGCAAAATAGGGACTAGCGGGAGGAGGGTGTCTTCCGATACGCAGTATTTT; V gene: TRBV28; J gene: TRBJ2-3; CDR3 length: 19; clone size: NA; D gene: TRBD2
CDR3 protein: CASSLQGNTEAFF; CDR3 DNA: TGTGCCAGCAGCTTGCAGGGGAACACTGAAGCTTTCTTT; V gene: TRBV7-8; J gene: TRBJ1-1; CDR3 length: 13; clone size: NA; D gene: NA
CDR3 protein: CASSQTQSWDEQYF; CDR3 DNA: TGTGCCAGCAGTCAAACACAGTCGTGGGACGAGCAGTACTTC; V gene: TRBV28; J gene: TRBJ2-7; CDR3 length: 14; clone size: NA; D gene: NA
CDR3 protein: CASSSGPRGNTIYF; CDR3 DNA: TGTGCCAGCAGCTCCGGGCCAAGAGGAAACACCATATATTTT; V gene: TRBV7-3; J gene: TRBJ1-3; CDR3 length: 14; clone size: NA; D gene: NA
CDR3 protein: CSVEPGGNYGYTF; CDR3 DNA: TGCAGCGTTGAGCCAGGGGGCAACTATGGCTACACCTTC; V gene: TRBV29-1; J gene: TRBJ1-2; CDR3 length: 13; clone size: NA; D gene: TRBD1
CDR3 protein: CASSGGLGINEQFF; CDR3 DNA: TGTGCCAGCAGTGGGGGCCTTGGAATCAATGAGCAGTTCTTC; V gene: TRBV6-1; J gene: TRBJ2-1; CDR3 length: 14; clone size: NA; D gene: NA
CDR3 protein: CASSLDRPGGEQFF; CDR3 DNA: TGCGCCAGCAGCTTGGACAGGCCCGGGGGTGAGCAGTTCTTC; V gene: TRBV5-1; J gene: TRBJ2-1; CDR3 length: 14; clone size: NA; D gene: NA
CDR3 protein: CASYPTGTGFYGYTF; CDR3 DNA: TGCGCCAGCTACCCAACCGGGACAGGCTTCTATGGCTACACCTTC; V gene: TRBV5-1; J gene: TRBJ1-2; CDR3 length: 15; clone size: NA; D gene: TRBD1
CDR3 protein: CASSPPDRGKGYTF; CDR3 DNA: TGTGCCAGCTCACCCCCCGACAGGGGAAAAGGCTACACCTTC; V gene: TRBV18; J gene: TRBJ1-2; CDR3 length: 14; clone size: NA; D gene: TRBD1
CDR3 protein: CASSLAAPEETQYF; CDR3 DNA: TGTGCCAGCAGTCTAGCGGCCCCAGAAGAGACCCAGTACTTC; V gene: TRBV6-5; J gene: TRBJ2-5; CDR3 length: 14; clone size: once; D gene: TRBD2
CDR3 protein: CASRRSYSNQPQHF; CDR3 DNA: TGTGCCAGCAGGAGGTCATATAGCAATCAGCCCCAGCATTTT; V gene: TRBV27; J gene: TRBJ1-5; CDR3 length: 14; clone size: NA; D gene: NA
CDR3 protein: CASRPLETGRKTQYF; CDR3 DNA: TGTGCCAGCAGACCGCTGGAGACAGGGCGAAAGACCCAGTACTTC; V gene: TRBV6-1; J gene: TRBJ2-5; CDR3 length: 15; clone size: NA; D gene: TRBD1
CDR3 protein: CATSRGAGRAFQETQYF; CDR3 DNA: TGTGCCACCAGCAGAGGTGCGGGGAGGGCCTTCCAAGAGACCCAGTACTTC; V gene: TRBV15; J gene: TRBJ2-5; CDR3 length: 17; clone size: once; D gene: TRBD2
CDR3 protein: CASSSLRALEGAGANVLTF; CDR3 DNA: TGTGCCAGTAGTAGCCTCCGGGCCCTCGAAGGTGCTGGGGCCAACGTCCTGACTTTC; V gene: TRBV19; J gene: TRBJ2-6; CDR3 length: 19; clone size: NA; D gene: NA
CDR3 protein: CASSPRRAPNTEAFF; CDR3 DNA: TGTGCCAGCAGCCCCCGCCGGGCTCCTAACACTGAAGCTTTCTTT; V gene: TRBV6-5; J gene: TRBJ1-1; CDR3 length: 15; clone size: NA; D gene: NA
CDR3 protein: CASTSGTGTFGQYF; CDR3 DNA: TGCGCCAGCACCTCCGGGACAGGGACCTTCGGGCAGTACTTC; V gene: TRBV5-1; J gene: TRBJ2-7; CDR3 length: 14; clone size: NA; D gene: TRBD1
CDR3 protein: CASSERQGAYGYTF; CDR3 DNA: TGTGCCAGCAGTGAGAGACAGGGGGCTTATGGCTACACCTTC; V gene: TRBV2; J gene: TRBJ1-2; CDR3 length: 14; clone size: NA; D gene: TRBD1
CDR3 protein: CASSQRGPSDTQYF; CDR3 DNA: TGTGCCAGCAGTCAGCGGGGTCCCTCAGATACGCAGTATTTT; V gene: TRBV6-1; J gene: TRBJ2-3; CDR3 length: 14; clone size: once; D gene: TRBD2